This T cell receptor (beta chain) stems from a study of cytomegalovirus exposure and HLA in healthy donors. Both 60 Vbeta primers and 13 Jbeta primers went into the PCR. The table came from immunoSEQ multiplex PCR; TCRdb's copy has only in-frame clones and leaves some out. Of more than 60,000 clones in the sample, 74% were seen once. Germline V gene sequence: CDR1 GTSNPN, CDR2 SVGIG (reference sequence). With 0 bases clipped from V and 5 bases from J, the junction kept 4 bases outside the gene matches. The CDR3 totals 14 residues. In its sample, this clone was seen once. This TCR was recovered from a man aged 40-50 years in good health and CMV-seropositive. This chain links TRBV30 with TRBJ2-3; TRBD2 agrees at 8 bases. Sequencing was carried out using PBMCs. CDR3 sequence reads: CAWSVRGGVDTQYF. CDR3 nucleotide sequence: TGTGCCTGGAGTGTACGGGGGGGGGTAGATACGCAGTATTTT.